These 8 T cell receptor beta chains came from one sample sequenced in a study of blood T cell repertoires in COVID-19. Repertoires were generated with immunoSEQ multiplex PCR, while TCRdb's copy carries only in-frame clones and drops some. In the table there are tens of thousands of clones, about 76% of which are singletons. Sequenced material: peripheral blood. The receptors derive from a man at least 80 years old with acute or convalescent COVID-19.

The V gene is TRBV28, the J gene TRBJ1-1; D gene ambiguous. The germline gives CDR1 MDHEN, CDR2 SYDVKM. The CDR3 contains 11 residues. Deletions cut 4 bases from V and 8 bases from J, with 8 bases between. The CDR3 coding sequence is TGTGCCAGCAGTTCCACAGAAGAAGCTTTCTTT. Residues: CASSSTEEAFF.

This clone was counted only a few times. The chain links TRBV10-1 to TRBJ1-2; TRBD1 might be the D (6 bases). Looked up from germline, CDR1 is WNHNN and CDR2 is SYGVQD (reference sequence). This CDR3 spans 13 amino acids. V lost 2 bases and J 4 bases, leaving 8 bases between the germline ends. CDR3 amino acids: CASSETGTYGYTF. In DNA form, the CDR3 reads TGCGCCAGCAGTGAGACAGGGACCTATGGCTACACCTTC.

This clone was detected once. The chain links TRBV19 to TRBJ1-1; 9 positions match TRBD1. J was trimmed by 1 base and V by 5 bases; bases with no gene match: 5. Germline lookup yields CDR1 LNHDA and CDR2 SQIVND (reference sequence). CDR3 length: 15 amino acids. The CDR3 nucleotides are TGTGCCAGTAGTCTACAGGGGGCCACGAACACTGAAGCTTTCTTT. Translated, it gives CASSLQGATNTEAFF. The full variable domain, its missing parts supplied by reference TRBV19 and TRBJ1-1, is DGGITQSPKYLFRKEGQNVTLSCEQNLNHDAMYWYRQDPGQGLRLIYYSQIVNDFQKGDIAEGYSVSREKKESFPLTVTSAQKNPTAFYLCASSLQGATNTEAFFGQGTRLTVV.

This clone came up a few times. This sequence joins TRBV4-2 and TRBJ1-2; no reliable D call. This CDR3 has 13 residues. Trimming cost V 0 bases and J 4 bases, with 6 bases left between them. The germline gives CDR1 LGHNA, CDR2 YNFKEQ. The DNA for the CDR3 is TGTGCCAGCAGCCAAGAGGTTAGCTATGGCTACACCTTC. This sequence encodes CASSQEVSYGYTF.

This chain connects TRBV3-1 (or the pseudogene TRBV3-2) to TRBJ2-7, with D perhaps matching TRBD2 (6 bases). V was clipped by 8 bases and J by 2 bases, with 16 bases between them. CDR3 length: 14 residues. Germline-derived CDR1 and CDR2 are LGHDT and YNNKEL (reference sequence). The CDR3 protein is CASSGRGRTYEQYF. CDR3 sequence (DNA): TGTGCCAGCTCAGGGCGGGGAAGAACCTACGAGCAGTACTTC.

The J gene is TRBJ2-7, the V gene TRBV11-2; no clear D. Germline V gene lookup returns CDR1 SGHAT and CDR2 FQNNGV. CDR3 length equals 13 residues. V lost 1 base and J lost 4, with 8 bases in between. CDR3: CASSLGTVYEQYF. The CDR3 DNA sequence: TGTGCCAGCAGCTTAGGCACAGTTTACGAGCAGTACTTC. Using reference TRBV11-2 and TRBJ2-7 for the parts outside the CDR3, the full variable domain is EAGVAQSPRYKIIEKRQSVAFWCNPISGHATLYWYQQILGQGPKLLIQFQNNGVVDDSQLPKDRFSAERLKGVDSTLKIQPAKLEDSAVYLCASSLGTVYEQYFGPGTRLTVT.

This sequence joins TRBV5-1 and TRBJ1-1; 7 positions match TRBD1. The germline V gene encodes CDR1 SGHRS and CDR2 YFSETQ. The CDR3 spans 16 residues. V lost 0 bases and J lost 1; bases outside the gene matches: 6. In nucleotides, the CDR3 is TGCGCCAGCAGCTTGGTCCCCCGACAGGGGAACACTGAAGCTTTCTTT. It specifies CASSLVPRQGNTEAFF.

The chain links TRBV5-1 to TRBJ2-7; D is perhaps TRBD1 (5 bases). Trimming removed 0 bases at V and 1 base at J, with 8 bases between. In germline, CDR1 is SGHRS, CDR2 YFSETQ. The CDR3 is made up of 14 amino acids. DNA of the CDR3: TGCGCCAGCAGCTTGGAATCAGGGTCCTACGAGCAGTACTTC. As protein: CASSLESGSYEQYF.